One sample yielded the 6 T cell receptor beta chains listed below, sequenced in a study of identical twins. Each CDR3 protein is one row after TCRdb ran MiXCR on the 5' RACE reads. The repertoire holds around 570,000 distinct CDR3 sequences, with just under 10% as singletons. This sample was shared with a second study, whose subject was yellow fever vaccine responses in identical twins.

Input material: PBMCs. The source of these receptors is a woman in her late teens or twenties in good health.

This clonotype was recorded a few times. This sequence joins TRBV28 and TRBJ1-4, with 8 bases lining up with TRBD1. The CDR3 covers 15 residues. Germline loops: CDR1 MDHEN, CDR2 SYDVKM. The V segment lost 6 bases and the J segment 4 bases; nucleotides outside the gene matches: 7. This chain's CDR3 is CASRPQGAGNEKLFF. DNA for the CDR3: TGTGCCAGCAGGCCCCAGGGGGCGGGTAATGAAAAACTGTTTTTT.

The chain couples TRBV30 to TRBJ2-3; 8 nucleotides match TRBD2. With V trimmed by 0 bases and J by 1 base, 0 bases remained unmatched. Germline V gene data show CDR1 as GTSNPN and CDR2 as SVGIG (reference sequence). The CDR3 runs 14 residues. CDR3 protein: CAWSVLAGTDTQYF. CDR3 DNA: TGTGCCTGGAGTGTACTAGCGGGCACAGATACGCAGTATTTT. Full variable domain (missing parts from reference TRBV30 and TRBJ2-3): SQTIHQWPATLVQPVGSPLSLECTVEGTSNPNLYWYRQAAGRGLQLLFYSVGIGQISSEVPQNLSASRPQDRQFILSSKKLLLSDSGFYLCAWSVLAGTDTQYFGPGTRLTVL.

The sample holds many counts of this clonotype. The V gene is TRBV7-2, the J gene TRBJ1-3, with a tentative D call TRBD1 (5 bases). Germline V gene lookup returns CDR1 SGHTA and CDR2 FQGNSA. The CDR3 is 15 residues long. V lost 5 bases to trimming and J lost 14 bases, with 25 bases between them. The CDR3 sequence: CASSTRSGLPQGVYF. The CDR3 DNA follows: TGTGCCAGCAGCACCCGATCAGGTCTTCCTCAGGGAGTATATTTT.

In its sample, this clonotype was seen a few times. Here the CDR3 DNA reads TGTGCCAGCAGGGAGAGGGGAGAGTACGAGCAGTACTTC. This encodes CASRERGEYEQYF. The rearrangement joins TRBV6-1 to TRBJ2-7, with D perhaps assigned TRBD1 or TRBD2 (5 bases each). The germline V gene encodes CDR1 MNHNS and CDR2 SASEGT. V was cut by 6 bases and J by 4 bases, with 13 bases left in between. This CDR3 is built from 13 residues.

This clonotype was seen at least ten times. The J gene is TRBJ2-2, the V gene TRBV20-1, with 7 bases aligning to TRBD2. CDR3 length: 16 amino acids. J lost 4 bases, V lost 1 base, and 9 bases had no gene match. The germline CDR1 and CDR2 sequences are DFQATT and SNEGSKA (reference sequence). In nucleotides, the CDR3 is TGCAGTGCTAGAGTTCTCCAGACTAGCATCACCGGGGAGCTGTTTTTT. Translated: CSARVLQTSITGELFF.

The gene calls are TRBV4-2 and TRBJ2-7; D may be TRBD2 (6 bases). This CDR3 has 16 residues. Trimming pared 1 base from V and 0 bases from J, leaving 13 bases between. CDR1 and CDR2 (germline): LGHNA, YNFKEQ. The CDR3 here is CASSQGRAGSSYEQYF. The CDR3 nucleotides read TGTGCCAGCAGCCAAGGGAGGGCGGGGAGCTCCTACGAGCAGTACTTC.